The 32 T cell receptor beta chains given below trace back to one sample, sequenced in a study of blood T cell repertoires in COVID-19 (dated by TCRdb to 2018 to 2020). Library preparation used the immunoSEQ multiplex PCR assay. TCRdb carries this immuneACCESS record with in-frame sequences only. Its versions omit some clonotypes, under half of them owing to an unresolved V gene in the studies checked, with the rest unexplained. In all, the sample holds approximately 40,000 clones, and 87% of those were seen once. The ten most abundant clones make up about 4% of the sample. The specimen was peripheral blood. These receptor sequences come from a man between 40 and 49 years old with COVID-19, enrolled during active disease.

This chain uses TRBV6-2 or TRBV6-3 with TRBJ2-1; 11 bases map to TRBD2. Trimming removed 2 bases from V and 0 bases from J; junction bases left unmatched: 9. Germline CDR1 is MNHEY and CDR2 is SVGEGT. The CDR3 spans 19 residues. The CDR3 loop is CASSYTASGGSSSYNEQFF. DNA for the CDR3: TGTGCCAGCAGTTACACGGCTAGCGGGGGGTCTAGCTCCTACAATGAGCAGTTCTTC.

The chain combines TRBV7-6 with TRBJ2-5; perhaps TRBD2 as D (6 bases). Trimming shortened V by 0 bases and J by 9 bases, and 17 bases separated the two germline ends. This CDR3 spans 15 amino acids. Germline values: CDR1 SGHVS, CDR2 FNYEAQ. The CDR3 DNA reads as TGTGCCAGCAGCTTAGCGAACACAGGCCGCGGGGCCCAGTACTTC. Translating it yields CASSLANTGRGAQYF.

In its sample, this clone was seen once. The rearrangement links TRBV27 to TRBJ2-3; 13 bases match TRBD2. Germline loops: CDR1 MNHEY, CDR2 SMNVEV (reference sequence). V was pared by 6 bases and J by 1 base, with 16 bases of the junction left unmatched. The CDR3 runs to 20 residues. DNA for the CDR3: TGTGCCAGCAGGCCATTCGGACTAGCGGGAGCCATCACGGGCACAGATACGCAGTATTTT. As protein: CASRPFGLAGAITGTDTQYF.

The chain couples TRBV12-3 or TRBV12-4 to TRBJ1-1; TRBD1 might be the D (6 bases). Trimming pared 6 bases from V and 1 base from J, leaving 9 bases between. The CDR3 spans 13 residues. In nucleotides, the CDR3 is TGTGCCAGCAGCCGGACAGAGAACACTGAAGCTTTCTTT. Amino acids: CASSRTENTEAFF.

The chain is built from TRBV4-1 and TRBJ2-7; D is ambiguous. CDR1 and CDR2 (germline): MGHRA, YSYEKL. V was trimmed by 0 bases and J by 11 bases, leaving 17 bases between them. This CDR3 has 14 amino acids. CDR3 DNA sequence: TGCGCCAGCAGCCAAGATGAGATAAAACCCCCGGAGTACTTC. It codes for CASSQDEIKPPEYF.

This clone appeared once. This chain links TRBV2 with TRBJ1-2; 12 bases line up with TRBD1. The V gene's germline CDR1 is SNHLY and CDR2 FYNNEI. Trimming at V came to 4 bases and at J to 9 bases, leaving 3 bases not matched to a gene. CDR3 length: 13 residues. Here the CDR3 DNA reads TGTGCCAGCAGTGGGGACAGGGGGCCTAGCTACACCTTC. Translating it yields CASSGDRGPSYTF.

This chain uses TRBV7-9 with TRBJ2-7; D is possibly TRBD1 (5 bases). The germline V gene encodes CDR1 SEHNR and CDR2 FQNEAQ (reference sequence). The CDR3 consists of 13 residues. Trimming stripped 5 bases from V and 7 bases from J, with 15 bases between. The CDR3 nucleotides are TGTGCCAGCAGCGGTTCAGGGTCAAGGGAGCAGTACTTC. It translates to CASSGSGSREQYF.

The genes are TRBV27 and TRBJ1-1; tentative D call: TRBD1 (6 bases). This CDR3 region has 13 residues. Germline values: CDR1 MNHEY, CDR2 SMNVEV (reference sequence). V lost 3 bases to trimming and J lost 7 bases, with 12 bases between them. The chain's CDR3 is CASSFRGGFEAFF. In nucleotides, the CDR3 is TGTGCCAGCAGTTTTAGGGGGGGATTTGAAGCTTTCTTT.

CDR3 region: CASSLAGNYGYTF. The CDR3 DNA reads as TGTGCCAGCAGTTTGGCCGGGAACTATGGCTACACCTTC. The V call is TRBV28, the J call TRBJ1-2, with D uncertain. Germline V gene lookup returns CDR1 MDHEN and CDR2 SYDVKM. V gave up 3 bases and J gave up 2 bases, with 7 bases separating them. This CDR3 spans 13 amino acids.

In nucleotides, the CDR3 is TGTGCCAGCAAAGGGACTAGCGGGCGAAACACAGATACGCAGTATTTT. It is translated as CASKGTSGRNTDTQYF. The rearrangement uses TRBV6-6 and TRBJ2-3, with 12 bases fitting TRBD2. With V trimmed by 7 bases and J by 2 bases, 7 bases remained unmatched. This CDR3 contains 16 residues. Germline V gene sequence: CDR1 MNHNY, CDR2 SVGAGI (reference sequence).

J is TRBJ2-5 and V is TRBV3-1 (or the pseudogene TRBV3-2), with TRBD2 identical over 11 bases. In germline, CDR1 is LGHDT, CDR2 YNNKEL (reference sequence). V was pared by 5 bases and J by 5 bases, with 10 bases of the junction left unmatched. The CDR3 is 16 residues long. The CDR3 nucleotides are TGTGCCAGCAGCTTACCACAGACTAGCGGGGTTGAGACCCAGTACTTC. Amino acid sequence: CASSLPQTSGVETQYF.

This chain links TRBV19 with TRBJ2-3; a possible D gene is TRBD2 (6 bases). Trimming left V 3 bases short and J 1 base short, with 8 bases between. Germline loops: CDR1 LNHDA, CDR2 SQIVND (reference sequence). This CDR3 has 14 amino acids. The CDR3 DNA follows: TGTGCCAGTAGTATCGCTAGCGGCACAGATACGCAGTATTTT. This codes for CASSIASGTDTQYF.

V and J are TRBV5-6 and TRBJ1-4; 8 bases are a match to TRBD1. The CDR3 is made up of 16 amino acids. Trimming at V came to 0 bases and at J to 3 bases, leaving 4 bases not matched to a gene. The germline V gene has CDR1 SGHDT and CDR2 YYEEEE. CDR3 amino acids: CASSLGQGRPNEKLFF. CDR3 DNA: TGTGCCAGCAGCTTGGGACAGGGGAGGCCTAATGAAAAACTGTTTTTT.

CDR3 region: CASSLGRGADTQYF. CDR3 coding DNA: TGTGCCAGCAGCTTAGGGAGGGGTGCAGATACGCAGTATTTT. V usage is TRBV5-4 and J usage is TRBJ2-3; 7 bases map to TRBD2. With 2 bases clipped from V and 4 bases from J, the junction kept 4 bases outside the gene matches. Per the germline V gene, CDR1 is SGHNT and CDR2 is YYREEE (reference sequence). The CDR3 extends over 14 amino acids.

This clone was seen more than once but under ten times. The rearrangement uses TRBV10-1 and TRBJ2-2; D call uncertain. The germline gives CDR1 WNHNN, CDR2 SYGVQD (reference sequence). The V and J ends lost 4 bases and 7 bases respectively, with 7 bases between them. CDR3 length equals 12 residues. The CDR3 DNA is TGCGCCAGCAGTGTCGGAGACGGGGAGCTGTTTTTT. Protein product: CASSVGDGELFF.

The chain couples TRBV14 to TRBJ2-5; 14 bases match TRBD2. V lost 4 bases to trimming and J lost 5 bases; unmatched junction nucleotides: 6. This CDR3 contains 16 residues. Germline V gene data show CDR1 as SGHDN and CDR2 as FVKESK. CDR3 residues: CASSRLAGGRRETQYF. Here the CDR3 DNA reads TGTGCCAGCAGCCGACTAGCGGGAGGGAGGAGGGAGACCCAGTACTTC.

The chain combines TRBV6-1 with TRBJ1-1; TRBD1 matches at 10 bases. Per the germline V gene, CDR1 is MNHNS and CDR2 is SASEGT. There are 18 residues in the CDR3. V lost 2 bases to trimming and J lost 5 bases; unmatched junction nucleotides: 14. The CDR3 DNA reads TGTGCCAGCAGTGAAATCTTCGGGACAGGGGCTGGGAGAACTGAAGCTTTCTTT. Its protein is CASSEIFGTGAGRTEAFF.

CDR3 DNA: TGTGCCAGCAGCCCCCGCCTAGCACACCCTACCGGGGAGCTGTTTTTT. Amino acid sequence: CASSPRLAHPTGELFF. The genes are TRBV3-1 (or the pseudogene TRBV3-2) and TRBJ2-2, with a tentative D call TRBD2 (5 bases). V gave up 4 bases and J gave up 5 bases, with 17 bases separating them. Germline CDR1 is LGHDT and CDR2 is YNNKEL (reference sequence). This CDR3 spans 16 amino acids.

The chain has TRBV28 and TRBJ1-4; 7 nucleotides line up with TRBD1. The germline V gene encodes CDR1 MDHEN and CDR2 SYDVKM. This CDR3 is built from 15 residues. V trimming: 3 bases; J trimming: 8 bases; junction bases outside the gene matches: 9. CDR3 residues: CASSFTTGAGEKLFF. DNA of the CDR3: TGTGCCAGCAGTTTCACCACAGGGGCGGGAGAAAAACTGTTTTTT.

V gene TRBV20-1 combines with J gene TRBJ1-2, with a weak D call TRBD1 (6 bases). The V end lost 3 bases, the J end lost 6 bases, and 17 bases lay between the germline ends. Germline V gives CDR1 DFQATT, CDR2 SNEGSKA (reference sequence). The CDR3 runs to 14 residues. The CDR3 here is CSASWRQGLDGYTF. For the CDR3, the DNA is TGCAGTGCTAGTTGGAGGCAGGGGCTGGATGGCTACACCTTC.

This rearrangement joins TRBV4-2 to TRBJ2-2, with a tentative D call TRBD1 (6 bases). This CDR3 has 17 amino acids. Germline-derived CDR1 and CDR2 are LGHNA and YNFKEQ. The V and J ends lost 0 bases and 0 bases respectively, with 11 bases between them. The CDR3 loop is CASSQDPRGSNTGELFF. In nucleotides, the CDR3 is TGTGCCAGCAGCCAAGACCCCAGGGGATCGAACACCGGGGAGCTGTTTTTT.

In its sample, this clone was seen once. This sequence joins TRBV7-3 and TRBJ2-2; no firm D call. CDR1 and CDR2 (germline): SGHTA, FQGTGA. V was clipped by 5 bases and J by 3 bases, with 4 bases between them. The CDR3 sequence is 12 residues long. The CDR3 DNA follows: TGTGCCAGCAGCCCCGACACCGGGGAGCTGTTTTTT. Encoded protein: CASSPDTGELFF. Combining the CDR3 with reference TRBV7-3 and TRBJ2-2 gives the whole variable domain GAGVSQTPSNKVTEKGKYVELRCDPISGHTALYWYRQSLGQGPEFLIYFQGTGAADDSGLPNDRFFAVRPEGSVSTLKIQRTERGDSAVYLCASSPDTGELFFGEGSRLTVL.

The rearrangement links TRBV11-2 to TRBJ2-7, with TRBD2 identical over 11 bases. Germline lookup yields CDR1 SGHAT and CDR2 FQNNGV. The V and J ends lost 1 base and 12 bases, in that order; junction bases with no gene match: 8. The CDR3 is 14 amino acids. CDR3 bases: TGTGCCAGCAGCTTAGTACTAGCGGGAGATCAACCGTACTTC. It codes for CASSLVLAGDQPYF.

V and J are TRBV10-3 and TRBJ2-3; 12 nucleotides line up with TRBD2. J lost 3 bases, V lost 4 bases, and 2 bases had no gene match. CDR1 ENHRY and CDR2 SYGVKD come from the germline V gene. This CDR3 contains 15 residues. CDR3 coding DNA: TGTGCCATCAGTGCGACTAGCGGGGGTACAGATACGCAGTATTTT. Its protein is CAISATSGGTDTQYF.

The gene calls are TRBV6-1 and TRBJ1-2; D is possibly TRBD1 (5 bases). The V end lost 1 base, the J end lost 7 bases, and 10 bases lay between the germline ends. The CDR3 runs to 13 residues. CDR1 MNHNS and CDR2 SASEGT come from the germline V gene. The CDR3 DNA follows: TGTGCCAGCAGTGAAGTAGGGGTCGGTGGCTACACCTTC. Encoded protein: CASSEVGVGGYTF.

The chain couples TRBV5-6 to TRBJ2-1; the D gene is possibly TRBD2 (6 bases). Germline-derived CDR1 and CDR2 are SGHDT and YYEEEE. Deletions cut 4 bases from V and 7 bases from J, with 24 bases between. This CDR3 contains 17 residues. The CDR3 sequence: CASSRRVERVYGNEQFF. CDR3 nucleotides: TGTGCCAGCAGCCGTAGGGTTGAGCGGGTCTACGGAAATGAGCAGTTCTTC.

V and J are TRBV6-6 and TRBJ2-1, with 9 bases that match TRBD1. This CDR3 contains 15 residues. V lost 6 bases, J lost 4 bases, and 7 bases stayed unmatched. CDR1 MNHNY and CDR2 SVGAGI come from the germline V gene (reference sequence). The CDR3 region has the DNA TGTGCCAGCAGCCCACAGGGGGCGCAATACAATGAGCAGTTCTTC. It translates to CASSPQGAQYNEQFF.

The chain combines TRBV29-1 with TRBJ1-1, with 8 positions matching TRBD1. The CDR3 extends over 12 amino acids. Losses at the gene ends were 7 bases for V and 1 base for J; bases not matched to a gene: 2. Germline lookup yields CDR1 SQVTM and CDR2 ANQGSEA. The CDR3 loop is CSAGTGNTEAFF. For the CDR3, the DNA is TGCAGCGCCGGGACAGGGAACACTGAAGCTTTCTTT. The entire variable domain, with the rest obtained from reference TRBV29-1 and TRBJ1-1, is as follows: SAVISQKPSRDICQRGTSLTIQCQVDSQVTMMFWYRQQPGQSLTLIATANQGSEATYESGFVIDKFPISRPNLTFSTLTVSNMSPEDSSIYLCSAGTGNTEAFFGQGTRLTVV.

J is TRBJ1-2 and V is TRBV29-1, with D perhaps TRBD1 (5 bases). The CDR3 runs 11 residues. Germline values: CDR1 SQVTM, CDR2 ANQGSEA. CDR3 sequence: CRGAAFYGYTF. CDR3 in DNA: TGCAGAGGGGCAGCCTTCTATGGCTACACCTTC. Full variable domain (missing parts from reference TRBV29-1 and TRBJ1-2): SAVISQKPSRDICQRGTSLTIQCQVDSQVTMMFWYRQQPGQSLTLIATANQGSEATYESGFVIDKFPISRPNLTFSTLTVSNMSPEDSSIYLCRGAAFYGYTFGSGTRLTVV.

The chain links TRBV7-9 to TRBJ1-1, with 9 nucleotides matching TRBD1. Trimming at V came to 1 base and at J to 7 bases, leaving 4 bases not matched to a gene. From germline, CDR1 is SEHNR and CDR2 FQNEAQ (reference sequence). The CDR3 sequence is 14 residues long. The CDR3 protein is CASSLGDRAREAFF. The DNA of the CDR3 is TGTGCCAGCAGCTTAGGGGACAGGGCCCGTGAAGCTTTCTTT.

The chain couples TRBV18 to TRBJ2-1; D is ambiguous. Germline V gene lookup returns CDR1 KGHSH and CDR2 LQKENI. The germline V and J ends were trimmed by 0 bases and 5 bases, with 5 bases remaining between them. The CDR3 sequence is 13 residues long. The CDR3: CASSPPTNNEQFF. In DNA form, the CDR3 reads TGTGCCAGCTCACCACCGACAAACAATGAGCAGTTCTTC.

This sequence joins TRBV19 and TRBJ1-1, with D tentatively TRBD1 (5 bases). The germline V gene has CDR1 LNHDA and CDR2 SQIVND (reference sequence). V lost 3 bases and J lost 1, with 9 bases in between. CDR3 length: 14 residues. The CDR3 loop reads CASSIYGGNTEAFF. The CDR3 DNA reads as TGTGCCAGTAGTATCTACGGGGGGAACACTGAAGCTTTCTTT.